Described below is a single TCR beta chain sequence and its context. Profiling relied on immunoSEQ multiplex PCR, and the TCRdb table lists in-frame clones only, not all of them. The profile shows some 72,000 clones, about 89% of them singletons. The sample belongs to a study of blood T cell repertoires in COVID-19. V lost 3 bases to trimming and J lost 3 bases; unmatched junction nucleotides: 2. Looked up from germline, CDR1 is SGHRS and CDR2 is YFSETQ. The CDR3 is 13 amino acids. This TCR was recovered from a man between 45 and 60 years old with active or convalescent COVID-19. The sample comprised peripheral blood. This sequence joins TRBV5-1 and TRBJ2-7; TRBD1 matches 8 bases. This CDR3 is CASSWDRSYEQYF. The CDR3 bases are TGCGCCAGCAGCTGGGACAGGAGCTACGAGCAGTACTTC.